These 26 T cell receptor beta chains share one sample of origin, sequenced in a study of blood T cell repertoires in COVID-19. The assay was immunoSEQ multiplex PCR, and TCRdb's table has in-frame clones only and misses some. The sample records about 180,000 clones, less than 90% being singletons. The sample consisted of PBMCs or T cells enriched from blood (not recorded which). Receptors originate from a woman in her forties or fifties who had recovered from COVID-19.

The genes are TRBV6-5 and TRBJ2-7, with D maybe TRBD2 (6 bases). Trimming shortened V by 4 bases and J by 1 base, and 11 bases separated the two germline ends. Germline CDR1 is MNHEY and CDR2 is SVGAGI. This CDR3 is built from 14 residues. The CDR3 spells CASSWGEDSYEQYF. DNA of the CDR3: TGTGCCAGCAGTTGGGGGGAGGATTCCTACGAGCAGTACTTC.

The sample holds one count of this clone. The chain joins TRBV19 to TRBJ2-3; TRBD1 is a possible D gene (6 bases). CDR3 length: 13 residues. Between the trimmed V and J ends, which lost 7 bases and 4 bases, there was a span of 12 bases. Germline lookup yields CDR1 LNHDA and CDR2 SQIVND (reference sequence). The CDR3 sequence: CASKKTGSDTQYF. CDR3 DNA sequence: TGTGCCAGTAAAAAGACAGGTTCAGATACGCAGTATTTT. Full variable domain (rest looked up from reference TRBV19 and TRBJ2-3): DGGITQSPKYLFRKEGQNVTLSCEQNLNHDAMYWYRQDPGQGLRLIYYSQIVNDFQKGDIAEGYSVSREKKESFPLTVTSAQKNPTAFYLCASKKTGSDTQYFGPGTRLTVL.

The V and J genes are TRBV10-2 and TRBJ2-3, with D unresolved. Germline assignment: CDR1 WSHSY and CDR2 SAAADI. V was clipped by 8 bases and J by 0 bases, with 12 bases between them. This CDR3 spans 14 amino acids. The chain's CDR3 is CASGVPASTDTQYF. The CDR3 DNA follows: TGCGCCAGCGGAGTACCGGCAAGCACAGATACGCAGTATTTT.

The rearrangement links TRBV5-1 to TRBJ2-7; possibly TRBD1 for D (5 bases). The V end was cut by 0 bases, the J end by 3 bases, with 10 bases between. This CDR3 has 14 residues. Germline V gene sequence: CDR1 SGHRS, CDR2 YFSETQ. CDR3 nucleotides: TGCGCCAGCAGCTTGGAATTCAGGGTCTACGAGCAGTACTTC. This translates into CASSLEFRVYEQYF.

The chain is built from TRBV30 and TRBJ2-4; D is possibly TRBD2 (6 bases). This CDR3 comprises 17 residues. The V gene lost 1 base and the J gene lost 0 bases, with 16 bases spanning the gap. The germline V gene has CDR1 GTSNPN and CDR2 SVGIG (reference sequence). The CDR3: CAWSDPGTYIAKNIQYF. CDR3 sequence (DNA): TGTGCCTGGAGTGACCCCGGGACTTACATAGCCAAAAACATTCAGTACTTC.

V is TRBV5-6 and J is TRBJ2-7; 7 nucleotides line up with TRBD2. The V segment lost 9 bases and the J segment 3 bases; nucleotides outside the gene matches: 18. Germline loops: CDR1 SGHDT, CDR2 YYEEEE. CDR3 length equals 16 residues. In DNA, the CDR3 is TGTGCCACCGGGAAAAGGGGAGGGTCCTCCTACTACGAGCAGTACTTC. It specifies CATGKRGGSSYYEQYF.

The chain recombines TRBV2 with TRBJ2-2, with D perhaps matching TRBD2 (6 bases). There are 15 residues in the CDR3. V dropped 7 bases and J dropped 2 bases, with 14 bases sitting between them. Germline V gene lookup returns CDR1 SNHLY and CDR2 FYNNEI. Here the CDR3 reads CASKDGGLNTGELFF. CDR3 sequence (DNA): TGTGCCAGCAAGGACGGGGGTTTAAACACCGGGGAGCTGTTTTTT.

About this clone: The sample contains more than one DNA sequence encoding this CDR3. V and J are TRBV11-3 and TRBJ1-2; maybe TRBD1 (5 bases). Germline values: CDR1 SGHNT, CDR2 YENEEA. This CDR3 has 12 amino acids. The V and J ends lost 2 bases and 8 bases respectively, with 9 bases between them. The CDR3 here is CASSLQGAGYTF. CDR3 DNA sequence: TGTGCCAGCAGCTTACAAGGGGCCGGCTACACCTTC.

The J gene is TRBJ2-5, the V gene TRBV11-2; 8 bases fit TRBD2. V lost 3 bases and J lost 3; bases outside the gene matches: 18. The CDR3 sequence is 19 residues long. In germline, CDR1 is SGHAT, CDR2 FQNNGV. This CDR3 is CASSLGGGLAVRGEETQYF. For the CDR3, the DNA is TGTGCCAGCAGCTTGGGGGGCGGACTAGCTGTCAGGGGAGAAGAGACCCAGTACTTC.

V usage is TRBV7-8 and J usage is TRBJ2-7; 8 bases agree with TRBD1. CDR1 and CDR2 (germline): SGHVS, FQNEAQ. Trimming took 4 bases from V and 2 from J; bases not matched to a gene: 7. The CDR3 contains 15 residues. For the CDR3, the DNA is TGTGCCAGCAGCTCTCTCGGGACAGGAACCTACGAGCAGTACTTC. Its translation is CASSSLGTGTYEQYF.

V usage is TRBV29-1 and J usage is TRBJ2-1; 11 bases match TRBD1. The V and J ends lost 6 bases and 4 bases, in that order; junction bases with no gene match: 8. The germline V gene encodes CDR1 SQVTM and CDR2 ANQGSEA. The CDR3 loop spans 15 amino acids. The CDR3 DNA reads as TGCAGCGTGAGGGCCGGGACAGGGGGTTACAATGAGCAGTTCTTC. This sequence encodes CSVRAGTGGYNEQFF.

This clone was found once. The V gene is TRBV6-2 or TRBV6-3, the J gene TRBJ1-5, with D tentatively TRBD1 (5 bases). CDR1 is MNHEY, CDR2 SVGEGT, per germline. Deletions cut 2 bases from V and 3 bases from J, with 8 bases between. The CDR3 runs to 14 residues. The DNA for the CDR3 is TGTGCCAGCAGTTACGGGGGGAACAATCAGCCCCAGCATTTT. It encodes CASSYGGNNQPQHF.

The chain joins TRBV5-5 to TRBJ1-6; D might be TRBD1 (5 bases). The length of the CDR3 is 13 residues. V lost 1 base and J 9 bases, leaving 8 bases between the germline ends. The germline V gene has CDR1 SGHKS and CDR2 YYEKEE (reference sequence). In DNA, the CDR3 is TGTGCCAGCAGCTTGAGGGGTAGTTCACCCCTCCACTTT. It translates to CASSLRGSSPLHF.

The chain combines TRBV11-2 with TRBJ2-2, with 7 bases aligning to TRBD2. The CDR3 runs to 16 residues. In germline, CDR1 is SGHAT, CDR2 FQNNGV. J lost 6 bases, V lost 5 bases, and 12 bases had no gene match. CDR3 in amino acids: CASSPWEGSIAGELFF. The CDR3, as DNA: TGTGCCAGCAGCCCCTGGGAGGGATCGATTGCCGGGGAGCTGTTTTTT.

The rearrangement links TRBV28 to TRBJ2-7, with TRBD2 as a possible D gene (6 bases). In germline, CDR1 is MDHEN, CDR2 SYDVKM. V was clipped by 7 bases and J by 2 bases, with 12 bases between them. The CDR3 totals 13 residues. CDR3 sequence: CASTPGGTYEQYF. The CDR3 DNA sequence: TGTGCCAGCACCCCCGGCGGGACCTACGAGCAGTACTTC.

V gene TRBV30 combines with J gene TRBJ1-3, with unresolved D. CDR1 is GTSNPN, CDR2 SVGIG, per germline (reference sequence). Trimming removed 2 bases from V and 4 bases from J, with 6 bases in between. CDR3 length equals 12 residues. CDR3: CAWSPEGNTIYF. The CDR3 nucleotides read TGTGCCTGGAGTCCCGAGGGAAACACCATATATTTT.

The rearrangement links TRBV7-3 to TRBJ2-1; TRBD2 agrees at 15 bases. The length of the CDR3 is 17 residues. Germline CDR1 and CDR2: SGHTA and FQGTGA. V shed 0 bases, J shed 7 bases, and the junction held 4 bases outside the gene matches. CDR3 residues: CASSLTGGTSGRNEQFF. Written as DNA, the CDR3 is TGTGCCAGCAGCTTAACGGGCGGGACTAGCGGGAGGAATGAGCAGTTCTTC.

The genes are TRBV28 and TRBJ2-1, with TRBD1 identical over 10 bases. V was pared by 6 bases and J by 4 bases, with 3 bases of the junction left unmatched. This CDR3 has 14 residues. Germline CDR1 reads MDHEN; CDR2 reads SYDVKM. For the CDR3, the DNA is TGTGCCAGCAGGACAGGGGGCGCTTACAATGAGCAGTTCTTC. It encodes CASRTGGAYNEQFF.

This clone was detected once. The chain joins TRBV11-2 to TRBJ1-1; the D gene is possibly TRBD1 (6 bases). The V gene's germline CDR1 is SGHAT and CDR2 FQNNGV. This CDR3 has 13 amino acids. V was clipped by 4 bases and J by 2 bases, with 8 bases between them. In DNA form, the CDR3 reads TGTGCCAGCAGCTCGGGACAAAACACTGAAGCTTTCTTT. Its protein product is CASSSGQNTEAFF.

The sample holds a few counts of this clone. This chain connects TRBV7-2 to TRBJ1-4; 8 bases line up with TRBD1. CDR1 and CDR2 from the germline V gene are SGHTA and FQGNSA. CDR3 length equals 15 residues. V gave up 5 bases and J gave up 7 bases; unmatched junction bases: 9. The CDR3 DNA is TGTGCCAGCAGCCCAGGGGGCCTGGGGGGTGAAAAACTGTTTTTT. This encodes CASSPGGLGGEKLFF.

This clone was observed once. V usage is TRBV13 and J usage is TRBJ2-5; maybe TRBD1 (5 bases). Trimming removed 5 bases from V and 5 bases from J, with 12 bases in between. The CDR3 length is 13 residues. The germline CDR1 and CDR2 sequences are PRHDT and FYEKMQ (reference sequence). CDR3 loop: CASSPRRAETQYF. DNA for the CDR3: TGTGCCAGCAGCCCCCGCAGGGCGGAGACCCAGTACTTC.

The gene calls are TRBV4-2 and TRBJ2-7; D remains unclear. The ends were cut back, 0 bases at V and 3 bases at J, with 12 bases in the middle. This CDR3 is built from 15 residues. CDR1 is LGHNA and CDR2 is YNFKEQ in the germline V gene. CDR3 sequence reads: CASSQELVSDYEQYF. The CDR3, as DNA: TGTGCCAGCAGCCAAGAGCTTGTGTCAGACTACGAGCAGTACTTC.

CDR3 DNA: TGCGCCAGCAGCCAAGATAGGGGGTCTGGTCAGCCCCAGCATTTT. Its translation: CASSQDRGSGQPQHF. J is TRBJ1-5 and V is TRBV4-3, with D possibly matching TRBD1 (6 bases). V lost 0 bases and J 6 bases, leaving 12 bases between the germline ends. The CDR3 has 15 residues. Germline CDR1 LGHNA, CDR2 YSLEER.

The V call is TRBV2, the J call TRBJ2-7; D is possibly TRBD2 (7 bases). Deletions cut 2 bases from V and 6 bases from J, with 14 bases between. Germline V gene sequence: CDR1 SNHLY, CDR2 FYNNEI. This CDR3 contains 14 residues. CDR3 in amino acids: CASSESRGAGEQYF. The CDR3 DNA follows: TGTGCCAGCAGTGAAAGTCGGGGGGCTGGCGAGCAGTACTTC.

The chain uses TRBV18 and TRBJ2-3; 9 nucleotides match TRBD2. V was clipped by 4 bases and J by 1 base; unmatched bases: 9. Germline CDR1 is KGHSH and CDR2 is LQKENI. The CDR3 contains 17 residues. The CDR3 coding sequence is TGTGCCAGCTCACTCCGGACTAGCGCAACCCGCACAGATACGCAGTATTTT. It codes for CASSLRTSATRTDTQYF. The variable domain in full, with the rest retrieved from reference TRBV18 and TRBJ2-3, is NAGVMQNPRHLVRRRGQEARLRCSPMKGHSHVYWYRQLPEEGLKFMVYLQKENIIDESGMPKERFSAEFPKEGPSILRIQQVVRGDSAAYFCASSLRTSATRTDTQYFGPGTRLTVL.

V and J are TRBV7-2 and TRBJ1-2; TRBD1 agrees at 9 bases. The V gene end was trimmed by 4 bases and the J gene end by 8 bases; junction bases not matched to a gene: 14. The CDR3 has 16 amino acids. Germline V gives CDR1 SGHTA, CDR2 FQGNSA. CDR3 nucleotides: TGTGCCAGCAGCTCAAACATAGGGACAGGGATTGAAGGCTACACCTTC. Translating gives CASSSNIGTGIEGYTF.